The 30 T cell receptor beta chains in this list originate from one sample, sequenced in a study of post-analysis software for immune sequencing data. Study results and limitations: There were about five TRBV segments more frequent in patients than controls, and TRBV5-6, TRBV5-1 and TRBV20-1 were among them.

Antigens of these TCRs are unknown. TCR beta cDNA libraries included unique molecular identifiers. TCRdb used MiXCR to reprocess the PCR reads, holding one entry per CDR3 protein. The table shows some 690,000 distinct CDR3 sequences, with 25% to 30% occurring only once. Sequenced: blood. The source of these receptors is a girl aged 10 to 17 with multiple sclerosis.

With respect to this clonotype: One junction end disagrees with the germline gene, perhaps due to a read error. The chain has TRBV7-9 and TRBJ1-4, with 7 bases matching TRBD1. The germline V gene has CDR1 SEHNR and CDR2 FQNEAQ (reference sequence). This CDR3 spans 14 amino acids. CDR3 in amino acids: CASSEGQTNGKLFF. The CDR3, as DNA: TGTGCCAGCAGCGAGGGACAGACTAATGGAAAACTGTTTTTT.

The rearrangement links TRBV4-1 to TRBJ1-5; the D gene is possibly TRBD1 (5 bases). CDR3 length: 14 amino acids. Germline CDR1 reads MGHRA; CDR2 reads YSYEKL. V was trimmed by 0 bases and J by 6 bases, leaving 9 bases between them. CDR3 nucleotides: TGCGCCAGCAGCCAAGATCTAGGGGCTCAGCCCCAGCATTTT. Protein: CASSQDLGAQPQHF.

This clonotype was detected only a few times. This sequence joins TRBV10-3 and TRBJ2-1; the match to TRBD1 covers 11 bases. The CDR3 covers 18 residues. Per germline, CDR1 ENHRY and CDR2 SYGVKD. The V and J ends lost 0 bases and 8 bases, in that order; junction bases with no gene match: 12. CDR3 protein: CAISESTRTGGFADEQFF. CDR3 DNA: TGTGCCATCAGTGAGTCTACCCGGACAGGGGGCTTTGCGGATGAGCAGTTCTTC.

This clonotype was counted only a few times. This chain joins TRBV20-1 and TRBJ2-3; maybe TRBD2 (5 bases). The CDR3 is made up of 15 amino acids. Trimming cost V 6 bases and J 0 bases, with 16 bases left between them. Looked up from germline, CDR1 is DFQATT and CDR2 is SNEGSKA (reference sequence). The CDR3 nucleotides are TGCAGTGCCACCCGACGGCGGGTTAGCACAGATACGCAGTATTTT. Its protein product is CSATRRRVSTDTQYF.

The V and J genes are TRBV6-1 and TRBJ1-2; unclear D gene. The germline V gene encodes CDR1 MNHNS and CDR2 SASEGT. This CDR3 is built from 13 residues. V lost 3 bases and J lost 7, with 12 bases in between. This chain's CDR3 is CASSEPTASGYTF. The CDR3 DNA is TGTGCCAGCAGTGAGCCCACAGCGAGTGGCTACACCTTC.

In this sample, this clonotype turned up a few times. V usage is TRBV12-3 or TRBV12-4 and J usage is TRBJ2-7; no clear D. CDR3 size: 13 residues. Trimming cost V 5 bases and J 6 bases, with 14 bases left between them. The CDR3 spells CASSLKGFGEQYF. CDR3 DNA: TGTGCCAGCAGTCTAAAAGGGTTTGGCGAGCAGTACTTC.

This clonotype was seen a few times. The chain employs TRBV27 and TRBJ2-3; maybe TRBD2 (5 bases). Germline CDR1 is MNHEY and CDR2 is SMNVEV (reference sequence). This CDR3 contains 13 residues. Between the trimmed V and J ends, which lost 3 bases and 5 bases, there was a span of 9 bases. The CDR3 coding sequence is TGTGCCAGCAGTTTGGTAGGGAGAGATACGCAGTATTTT. Translated, it gives CASSLVGRDTQYF.

This clonotype occurred a few times. The rearrangement joins TRBV5-1 to TRBJ2-3, with 9 bases fitting TRBD2. With 0 bases clipped from V and 5 bases from J, the junction kept 1 base outside the gene matches. The germline CDR1 and CDR2 sequences are SGHRS and YFSETQ. The CDR3 totals 14 residues. The CDR3 DNA is TGCGCCAGCAGCTTGGGCGGGAGGGGAGATACGCAGTATTTT. Its translation: CASSLGGRGDTQYF.

This clonotype occurred a few times. This chain uses TRBV28 with TRBJ2-1, with 7 bases identical to TRBD2. V lost 7 bases to trimming and J lost 4 bases; unmatched junction nucleotides: 10. This CDR3 has 15 residues. CDR1 and CDR2 from the germline V gene are MDHEN and SYDVKM. The CDR3 region has the DNA TGTGCCAGCACCCTAGGGACTAATCCTTACAATGAGCAGTTCTTC. Residues: CASTLGTNPYNEQFF.

This clonotype was seen only a few times. The chain combines TRBV5-5 with TRBJ2-3, with D perhaps matching TRBD1 (5 bases). The germline V gene encodes CDR1 SGHKS and CDR2 YYEKEE (reference sequence). This CDR3 has 18 amino acids. Between the trimmed V and J ends, which lost 1 base and 3 bases, there was a span of 21 bases. The CDR3 nucleotides read TGTGCCAGCAGCTTGATTCCTTCGGACACCCTTTTAACAGATACGCAGTATTTT. Translation: CASSLIPSDTLLTDTQYF.

This chain links TRBV6-6 with TRBJ1-2, with TRBD1 matching 12 bases. The length of the CDR3 is 16 residues. V trimming: 5 bases; J trimming: 3 bases; junction bases outside the gene matches: 7. The germline CDR1 and CDR2 sequences are MNHNY and SVGAGI (reference sequence). This CDR3 reads CASSTGQGALDYGYTF. CDR3 DNA: TGTGCCAGCAGTACGGGACAGGGGGCGCTGGACTATGGCTACACCTTC.

This chain links TRBV28 with TRBJ1-5, with D uncertain. Trimming cost V 5 bases and J 0 bases, with 8 bases left between them. CDR1 is MDHEN and CDR2 is SYDVKM in the germline V gene. There are 14 residues in the CDR3. The CDR3 loop reads CASSRDYSNQPQHF. CDR3 sequence (DNA): TGTGCCAGCAGTCGGGATTATAGCAATCAGCCCCAGCATTTT.

Only a few counts were recorded for this clonotype. This chain joins TRBV5-1 and TRBJ2-7, with TRBD2 identical over 9 bases. From germline, CDR1 is SGHRS and CDR2 YFSETQ. The CDR3 loop spans 16 amino acids. The V and J ends lost 0 bases and 7 bases, in that order; junction bases with no gene match: 11. CDR3 sequence (DNA): TGCGCCAGCAGCTTGGCCCTAGCGGGACCTCTCTGGGAGCAGTACTTC. Translation gives CASSLALAGPLWEQYF.

This clonotype was picked up many times. The chain couples TRBV9 to TRBJ2-7; TRBD1 might be the D (6 bases). V shed 1 base and J shed 1 base, with 9 bases lying between them. The CDR3 covers 14 residues. Germline V gene sequence: CDR1 SGDLS, CDR2 YYNGEE. CDR3 residues: CASSVTTGSYEQYF. CDR3 nucleotides: TGTGCCAGCAGCGTAACCACAGGGTCCTACGAGCAGTACTTC.

The genes are TRBV11-2 and TRBJ1-5; TRBD1 agrees at 7 bases. Germline V lookup: CDR1 SGHAT, CDR2 FQNNGV. The CDR3 contains 15 residues. J gave up 0 bases and V 8 bases, and 7 bases lay outside the gene matches. The CDR3, as DNA: TGTGCCAGCTCTCCACAGGGGAATAGCAATCAGCCCCAGCATTTT. It specifies CASSPQGNSNQPQHF.

The chain joins TRBV29-1 to TRBJ2-2; possibly TRBD1 for D (6 bases). Germline assignment: CDR1 SQVTM and CDR2 ANQGSEA. Trimming removed 3 bases from V and 6 bases from J, with 8 bases in between. This CDR3 contains 12 residues. CDR3 coding DNA: TGCAGCGTTGAGTGGGGGCCCGGGGAGCTGTTTTTT. Translating it yields CSVEWGPGELFF.

This chain links TRBV5-5 with TRBJ1-1; no clear D. Deletions cut 1 base from V and 11 bases from J, with 9 bases between. CDR1 is SGHKS and CDR2 is YYEKEE in the germline V gene (reference sequence). This CDR3 has 11 amino acids. CDR3 DNA sequence: TGTGCCAGCAGCTTGTTGAGCTGGGCTTTCTTT. Translated: CASSLLSWAFF.

This clonotype was seen only a few times. This chain joins TRBV20-1 and TRBJ2-3; the match to TRBD1 covers 10 bases. Germline trimming cut 6 bases from V and 3 bases from J; bases unmatched to any gene: 12. This CDR3 has 16 residues. Germline lookup yields CDR1 DFQATT and CDR2 SNEGSKA (reference sequence). The CDR3 sequence: CSANTLTGGPTDTQYF. CDR3 sequence (DNA): TGCAGTGCCAATACCTTGACAGGGGGCCCTACAGATACGCAGTATTTT.

This clonotype was observed a few times. This chain connects TRBV7-7 to TRBJ1-1; D gene uncertain. Germline values: CDR1 SSHAT, CDR2 FNYEAQ (reference sequence). Trimming cost V 7 bases and J 8 bases, with 29 bases left between them. CDR3 length equals 17 residues. CDR3 in amino acids: CASNAEGWGFGFREAFF. The CDR3 DNA reads as TGTGCCAGCAACGCAGAGGGATGGGGATTTGGTTTCAGGGAAGCTTTCTTT.

This rearrangement joins TRBV29-1 to TRBJ2-4, with D uncertain. The CDR3 contains 11 residues. V shed 1 base and J shed 13 bases, with 11 bases lying between them. Germline CDR1 is SQVTM and CDR2 is ANQGSEA. The chain's CDR3 is CSVEGSEEQYF. In DNA form, the CDR3 reads TGCAGCGTTGAAGGGTCGGAAGAGCAGTACTTC.

This clonotype was observed a handful of times. This chain joins TRBV20-1 and TRBJ2-1; 10 bases agree with TRBD2. The V and J ends lost 7 bases and 8 bases, in that order; junction bases with no gene match: 17. The CDR3 spans 16 residues. The V gene's germline CDR1 is DFQATT and CDR2 SNEGSKA (reference sequence). CDR3 sequence: CSGPLLTSGYSDEQFF. The CDR3 bases are TGCAGTGGCCCACTATTGACTAGCGGGTATAGCGATGAGCAGTTCTTC.

The rearrangement uses TRBV20-1 and TRBJ2-4; possibly TRBD1 for D (6 bases). The CDR3 totals 14 residues. Trimming pared 6 bases from V and 0 bases from J, leaving 12 bases between. Germline V gene lookup returns CDR1 DFQATT and CDR2 SNEGSKA (reference sequence). The CDR3 here is CSAQYRVAKNIQYF. For the CDR3, the DNA is TGCAGTGCCCAATACAGGGTAGCCAAAAACATTCAGTACTTC.

This clonotype was counted a few times. This sequence joins TRBV7-9 and TRBJ1-5; a possible D gene is TRBD1 (6 bases). The CDR3 runs 14 residues. CDR1 is SEHNR and CDR2 is FQNEAQ in the germline V gene (reference sequence). V lost 4 bases and J 7 bases, leaving 14 bases between the germline ends. The CDR3 reads CASSYAGGGQPQHF. The CDR3 DNA is TGTGCCAGCAGCTACGCCGGGGGCGGACAGCCCCAGCATTTT.

This clonotype occurred many times. The J gene is TRBJ1-2, the V gene TRBV29-1; 8 bases fit TRBD1. Germline V CDR1 and CDR2: SQVTM, ANQGSEA. The trim removed 5 bases at V and 6 bases at J, leaving 5 bases unmatched. There are 12 residues in the CDR3. CDR3: CSVRAGGHGYTF. The CDR3 nucleotides read TGCAGCGTTCGGGCAGGGGGCCATGGCTACACCTTC.

V is TRBV20-1 and J is TRBJ1-1; D is possibly TRBD1 (5 bases). The germline V and J ends were trimmed by 6 bases and 3 bases, with 11 bases remaining between them. From germline, CDR1 is DFQATT and CDR2 SNEGSKA (reference sequence). This CDR3 has 12 amino acids. CDR3 sequence: CSATTDYTEAFF. As DNA, the CDR3 is TGCAGTGCAACGACAGACTACACTGAAGCTTTCTTT.

DNA of the CDR3: TGTGCCAGCAGCCGACAGGCGAACACCGGGGAGCTGTTTTTT. As protein: CASSRQANTGELFF. The V call is TRBV12-3 or TRBV12-4, the J call TRBJ2-2; weak D call: TRBD1 (6 bases). Trimming left V 6 bases short and J 0 bases short, with 8 bases between. The CDR3 sequence is 14 residues long.

This clonotype occurred many times. The rearrangement uses TRBV20-1 and TRBJ2-1; TRBD2 aligns across 14 bases. CDR3 length: 16 residues. Germline V lookup: CDR1 DFQATT, CDR2 SNEGSKA (reference sequence). The J segment lost 3 bases and the V segment lost 1 base, leaving 2 bases of the junction unmatched. CDR3 protein: CSARGTSGRLYNEQFF. As DNA, the CDR3 is TGCAGTGCTAGAGGGACTAGCGGGAGGCTCTACAATGAGCAGTTCTTC.

This clonotype was counted between two and nine times. The rearrangement joins TRBV12-3 or TRBV12-4 to TRBJ1-2, with D perhaps matching TRBD1 (6 bases). The CDR3 covers 13 residues. V was trimmed by 3 bases and J by 7 bases, leaving 12 bases between them. The CDR3 here is CASSFEGVRGYTF. As DNA, the CDR3 is TGTGCCAGCAGTTTCGAGGGGGTTCGTGGCTACACCTTC.

This clonotype was observed a handful of times. The DNA of the CDR3 is TGTGCCAGCAGCCAGACGGGACTAGCGGCCTACGAGCAGTACTTC. This encodes CASSQTGLAAYEQYF. The V call is TRBV7-2, the J call TRBJ2-7; 11 bases are shared with TRBD2. CDR3 length: 15 amino acids. Trimming cost V 5 bases and J 2 bases; bases outside gene matches: 5. CDR1 and CDR2 from the germline V gene are SGHTA and FQGNSA.

This clonotype has only a few counts. The DNA for the CDR3 is TGTGCCATCAGTGGGGCCAAAAACATTCAGTACTTC. This translates into CAISGAKNIQYF. The V gene is TRBV10-3, the J gene TRBJ2-4; D not resolved. The CDR3 is made up of 12 amino acids. Trimming took off 4 bases at V and 1 base at J, with 2 bases between the two ends. Germline V gives CDR1 ENHRY, CDR2 SYGVKD.